The clone carrying this TCR beta chain was recorded many times. What it recognizes is unknown. A library of TCRbeta sequences, prepared with unique molecular identifiers, was generated. Each CDR3 protein gets one entry after TCRdb re-called the PCR reads with MiXCR. Here the sample spans 250,000 to 400,000 distinct CDR3 sequences, over 20% being singletons. Germline V gives CDR1 SQVTM, CDR2 ANQGSEA. CDR3 length equals 14 residues. V lost 2 bases, J lost 0 bases, and 10 bases lay in between. This sample is part of a study of T-cell reconstitution after alpha-beta-depleted transplantation in children. General study findings and limits: After transplant, at about two months, alpha-beta T cells were reportedly derived from several hundred expanded graft clones.

This specimen consisted of PBMCs, mostly from graft donor cells, obtained 180 days after TCRalphabeta/CD19-depleted stem cell transplant. The TCR was taken from a male patient younger than 18 who had a stem cell transplant for acute lymphoblastic leukemia, so the T cells may come from the graft donor. The gene calls are TRBV29-1 and TRBJ2-5; D perhaps matches TRBD2 (5 bases). CDR3 protein: CSVESPGNQETQYF. CDR3 sequence (DNA): TGCAGCGTTGAAAGTCCGGGGAACCAAGAGACCCAGTACTTC.